This T cell receptor beta chain was retrieved from a study of cytomegalovirus exposure and HLA in healthy donors. CDR1 LGHNA and CDR2 YSLEER come from the germline V gene. V dropped 3 bases and J dropped 3; count of bases not matched to a gene: 8. The CDR3 is 17 residues long. Primers for the PCR totalled 60 Vbeta and 13 Jbeta. Clones were read by immunoSEQ multiplex PCR, and TCRdb kept only the in-frame ones, dropping some. The sample table sets out fewer than 85,000 clones. The clonotype was recovered from a woman aged 40 to 55 in good health and CMV-seropositive. The chain joins TRBV4-3 to TRBJ1-5, with TRBD1 matching over 10 bases. Sequenced: PBMCs. In nucleotides, the CDR3 is TGCGCCAGCAGCCAGTCGGACAGGGGGTCGGACAATCAGCCCCAGCATTTT. It is translated as CASSQSDRGSDNQPQHF.